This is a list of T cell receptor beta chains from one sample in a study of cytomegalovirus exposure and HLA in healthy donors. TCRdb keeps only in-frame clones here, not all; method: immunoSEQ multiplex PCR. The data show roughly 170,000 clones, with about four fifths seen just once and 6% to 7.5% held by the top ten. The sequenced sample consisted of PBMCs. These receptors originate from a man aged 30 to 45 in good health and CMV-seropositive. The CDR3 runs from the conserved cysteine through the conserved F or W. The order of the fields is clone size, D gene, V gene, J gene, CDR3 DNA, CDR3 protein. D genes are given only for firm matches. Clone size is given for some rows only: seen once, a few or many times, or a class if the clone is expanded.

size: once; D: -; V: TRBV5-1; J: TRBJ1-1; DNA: TGCGCCAGCAGCTTGGCAGGGAGGGACACTGAAGCTTTCTTT; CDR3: CASSLAGRDTEAFF
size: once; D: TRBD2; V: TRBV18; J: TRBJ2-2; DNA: TGTGCCAGCTCACCAGGACTAGCGGCAAACACCGGGGAGCTGTTTTTT; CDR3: CASSPGLAANTGELFF
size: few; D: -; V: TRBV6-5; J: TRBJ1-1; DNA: TGTGCCAGCAGTTCCTACAGCTACACTGAAGCTTTCTTT; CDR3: CASSSYSYTEAFF
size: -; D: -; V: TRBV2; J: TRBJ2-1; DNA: TGTGCCGCCGCCCGATCTAGCTCCTACAATGAGCAGTTCTTC; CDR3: CAAARSSSYNEQFF
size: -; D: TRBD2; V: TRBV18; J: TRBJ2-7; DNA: TGTGCCAGCTCACCACAGCGGGGACTCTCCTACGAGCAGTACTTC; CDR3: CASSPQRGLSYEQYF
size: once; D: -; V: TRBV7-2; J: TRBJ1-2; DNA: TGTGCCAGCAGCCCAGGGGCGGGGGCAGGTGGCTACACCTTC; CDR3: CASSPGAGAGGYTF
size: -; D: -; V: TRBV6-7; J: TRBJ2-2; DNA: TGTGCCAGCAGTTACCTATTAGCGAGTATCACCGGGGAGCTGTTTTTT; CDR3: CASSYLLASITGELFF
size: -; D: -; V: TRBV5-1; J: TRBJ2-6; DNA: TGCGCCAGCAGCACCGCGGGACAGAGCTCTGGGGCCAACGTCCTGACTTTC; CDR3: CASSTAGQSSGANVLTF
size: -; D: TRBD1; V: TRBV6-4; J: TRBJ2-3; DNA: TGTGCCAGCAGTCCGACAGGGGCTGGCACAGATACGCAGTATTTT; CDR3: CASSPTGAGTDTQYF
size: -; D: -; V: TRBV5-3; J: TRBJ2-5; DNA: TGTGCCAGAAGCTCCAGACGGGGCCAAGAGACCCAGTACTTC; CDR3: CARSSRRGQETQYF
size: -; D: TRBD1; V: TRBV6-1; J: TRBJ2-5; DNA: TGTGCCAGCAGTGGCCGTGTATCAGGGGGTTATGGAGAGACCCAGTACTTC; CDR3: CASSGRVSGGYGETQYF
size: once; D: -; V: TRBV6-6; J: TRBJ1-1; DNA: TGTGCCAGTATCCTCGGGGGGGCGGGTGACACTGAAGCTTTCTTT; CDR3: CASILGGAGDTEAFF
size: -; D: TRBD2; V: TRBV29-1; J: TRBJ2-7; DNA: TGCAGCACCCGGCGGGCTAGCGGAACCTCCTACGAGCAGTACTTC; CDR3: CSTRRASGTSYEQYF
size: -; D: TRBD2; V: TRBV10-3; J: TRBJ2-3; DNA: TGTGCCATCAGTGAGGGACTAGCGGGATCAGATACGCAGTATTTT; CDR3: CAISEGLAGSDTQYF
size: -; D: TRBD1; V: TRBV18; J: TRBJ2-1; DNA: TGTGCCAGCTCACCGACCCCCGGACAGGGGACCTACAATGAGCAGTTCTTC; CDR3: CASSPTPGQGTYNEQFF
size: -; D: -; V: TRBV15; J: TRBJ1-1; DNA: TGTGCCACCAGCAGAGATTTGGGCAGGGGAGCTTTCTTT; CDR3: CATSRDLGRGAFF
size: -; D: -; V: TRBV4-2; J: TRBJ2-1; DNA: TGTGCCAGCAGCCCCCCCCTCGGCGGGCCCGGCCACAATGAGCAGTTCTTC; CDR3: CASSPPLGGPGHNEQFF
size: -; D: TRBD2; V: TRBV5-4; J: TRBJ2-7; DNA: TGTGCCAGCAGCCCCGGACTAGCGCCCGATCCCGGCCAAGGGCAGTACTTC; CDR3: CASSPGLAPDPGQGQYF
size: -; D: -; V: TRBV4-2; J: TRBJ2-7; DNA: TGTGCCAGCAGCCAAGATTGGGGGAGGAACTACGAGCAGTACTTC; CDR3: CASSQDWGRNYEQYF
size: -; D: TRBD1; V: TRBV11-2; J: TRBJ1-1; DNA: TGTGCCAGCAGGGACCCGGGACAGGAGAACACTGAAGCTTTCTTT; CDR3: CASRDPGQENTEAFF
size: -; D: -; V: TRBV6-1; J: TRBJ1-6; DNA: TGTGCCAGCGGAGGAGGGAGCTCCTATAATTCACCCCTCCACTTT; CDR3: CASGGGSSYNSPLHF
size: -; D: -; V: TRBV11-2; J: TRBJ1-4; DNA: TGTGCCAGCAGCTTAGACCGACAGAGCGAAAAACTGTTTTTT; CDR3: CASSLDRQSEKLFF
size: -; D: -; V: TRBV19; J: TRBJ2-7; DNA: TGTGCCAGTAGTATAGATGGACATTCAATCCCCTCTTACGAGCAGTACTTC; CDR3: CASSIDGHSIPSYEQYF
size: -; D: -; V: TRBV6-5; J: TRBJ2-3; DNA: TGTGCCAGCAGTTACGCCTTACAGGGTAGCACAGATACGCAGTATTTT; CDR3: CASSYALQGSTDTQYF
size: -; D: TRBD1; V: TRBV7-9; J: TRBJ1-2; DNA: TGTGCCAGCAGCCAACCGGGACAGGGGATCAGTGGCTACACCTTC; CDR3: CASSQPGQGISGYTF
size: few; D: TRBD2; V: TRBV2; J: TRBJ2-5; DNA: TGTGCCAGCAGGGCGATAGCGGGGGGGCCGAAGACCCAGTACTTC; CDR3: CASRAIAGGPKTQYF
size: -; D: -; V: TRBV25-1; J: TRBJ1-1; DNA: TGTGCCAACGAAACGAGGGATGGAACACTAACTGAAGCTTTCTTT; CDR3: CANETRDGTLTEAFF
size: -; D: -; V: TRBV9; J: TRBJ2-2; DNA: TGTGCCAGCAGCGTAGTAGCTGGGCAGGGGAACACCGGGGAGCTGTTTTTT; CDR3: CASSVVAGQGNTGELFF
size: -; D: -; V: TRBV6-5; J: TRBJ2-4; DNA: TGTGCCAGCGGTCCGGGGGCCAAAAACATTCAGTACTTC; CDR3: CASGPGAKNIQYF
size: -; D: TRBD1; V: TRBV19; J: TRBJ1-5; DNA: TGTGCCAGTAGTCCCGGGACAGGGCGTCAGCCCCAGCATTTT; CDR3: CASSPGTGRQPQHF
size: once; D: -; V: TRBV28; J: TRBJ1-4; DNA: TGTGCCAGCAGTTTACTTGGGGGCCAGAATGAAAAACTGTTTTTT; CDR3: CASSLLGGQNEKLFF
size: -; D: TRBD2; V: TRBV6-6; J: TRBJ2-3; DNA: TGTGCCAGCAGGGGACTAGCGGGAGTTCCAGATACGCAGTATTTT; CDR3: CASRGLAGVPDTQYF
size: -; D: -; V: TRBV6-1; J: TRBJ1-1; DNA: TGTGCCAGCAGTGAAGCGGGGCTCGCCCCCACTGAAGCTTTCTTT; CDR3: CASSEAGLAPTEAFF
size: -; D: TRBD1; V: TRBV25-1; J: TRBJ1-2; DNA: TGTGCCAGCAGCTCCGGGACAGGGGACGGCTACACCTTC; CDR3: CASSSGTGDGYTF
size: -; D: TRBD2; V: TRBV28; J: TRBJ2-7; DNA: TGTGCCAGCAGTCGGGCGGTGCCCGGACTAGCGGGGCCTGCCTACGAGCAGTACTTC; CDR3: CASSRAVPGLAGPAYEQYF
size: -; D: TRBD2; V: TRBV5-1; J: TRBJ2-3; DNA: TGCGCCAGCAGCTTGGCGGGGGGTAGCACAGATACGCAGTATTTT; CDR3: CASSLAGGSTDTQYF
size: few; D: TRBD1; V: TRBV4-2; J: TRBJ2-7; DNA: TGTGCCAGCAGCCAGCCGGGACAGGGCTTCTACGAGCAGTACTTC; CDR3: CASSQPGQGFYEQYF
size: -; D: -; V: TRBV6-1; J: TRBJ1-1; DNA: TGTGCCAGCAGTGATTCGGAATCGGGGGGAACTGAAGCTTTCTTT; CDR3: CASSDSESGGTEAFF
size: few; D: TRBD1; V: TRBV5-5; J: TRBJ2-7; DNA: TGTGCCAGCAGACAGGTGGGGACAGAAGACTACGAGCAGTACTTC; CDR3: CASRQVGTEDYEQYF
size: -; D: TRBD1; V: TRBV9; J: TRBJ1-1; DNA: TGTGCCAGCAGCGGAAGACAGGGGGCAAATGTGTACACTGAAGCTTTCTTT; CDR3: CASSGRQGANVYTEAFF